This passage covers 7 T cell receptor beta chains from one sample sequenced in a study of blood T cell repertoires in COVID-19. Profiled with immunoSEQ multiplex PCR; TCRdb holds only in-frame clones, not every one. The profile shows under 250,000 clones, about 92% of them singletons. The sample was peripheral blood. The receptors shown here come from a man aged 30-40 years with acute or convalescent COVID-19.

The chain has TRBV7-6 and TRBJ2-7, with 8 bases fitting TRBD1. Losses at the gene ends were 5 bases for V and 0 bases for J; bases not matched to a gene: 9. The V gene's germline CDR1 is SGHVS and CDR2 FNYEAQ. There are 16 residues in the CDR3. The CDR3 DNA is TGTGCCAGCAGCCTCGGACAGGGCCACAACTCCTACGAGCAGTACTTC. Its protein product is CASSLGQGHNSYEQYF.

CDR3 coding DNA: TGTGCCAGCAGTTACTCGGCAGCGAGCTCTGGAAACACCATATATTTT. It encodes CASSYSAASSGNTIYF. This chain uses TRBV6-5 with TRBJ1-3, with D uncertain. Trimming took off 0 bases at V and 0 bases at J, with 9 bases between the two ends. Germline V gene lookup returns CDR1 MNHEY and CDR2 SVGAGI. This CDR3 comprises 16 residues.

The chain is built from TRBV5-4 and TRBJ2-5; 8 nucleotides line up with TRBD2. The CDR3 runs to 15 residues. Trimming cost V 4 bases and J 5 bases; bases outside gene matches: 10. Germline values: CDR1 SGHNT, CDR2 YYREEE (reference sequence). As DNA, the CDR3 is TGTGCCAGCAGCCCGCGAGCGGGGGTAACGGAGACCCAGTACTTC. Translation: CASSPRAGVTETQYF. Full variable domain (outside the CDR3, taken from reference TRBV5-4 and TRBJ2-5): ETGVTQSPTHLIKTRGQQVTLRCSSQSGHNTVSWYQQALGQGPQFIFQYYREEENGRGNFPPRFSGLQFPNYSSELNVNALELDDSALYLCASSPRAGVTETQYFGPGTRLLVL.

CDR3 loop: CASSAQGAIVAGNTIYF. CDR3 bases: TGTGCCAGTAGTGCCCAGGGGGCAATCGTTGCTGGAAACACCATATATTTT. The chain recombines TRBV19 with TRBJ1-3; 8 bases agree with TRBD1. V lost 5 bases, J lost 2 bases, and 11 bases stayed unmatched. The CDR3 is 17 amino acids. Germline assignment: CDR1 LNHDA and CDR2 SQIVND (reference sequence).

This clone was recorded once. CDR3 sequence reads: CASSWRTGRAGEQFF. CDR3 coding DNA: TGTGCCAGCAGCTGGAGGACAGGGCGTGCAGGTGAGCAGTTCTTC. This chain connects TRBV5-6 to TRBJ2-1, with 8 bases aligning to TRBD1. The CDR3 covers 15 residues. Looked up from germline, CDR1 is SGHDT and CDR2 is YYEEEE. Trimming removed 3 bases from V and 9 bases from J; junction bases left unmatched: 11.

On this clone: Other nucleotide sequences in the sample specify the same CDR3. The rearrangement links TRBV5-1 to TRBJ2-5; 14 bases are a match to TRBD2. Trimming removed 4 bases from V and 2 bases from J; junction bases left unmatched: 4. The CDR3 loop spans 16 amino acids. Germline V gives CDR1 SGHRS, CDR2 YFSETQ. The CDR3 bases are TGCGCCAGCAGCCTGGGGACTAGCGGGGGACAAGAGACCCAGTACTTC. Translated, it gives CASSLGTSGGQETQYF. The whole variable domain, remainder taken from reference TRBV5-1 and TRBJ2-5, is KAGVTQTPRYLIKTRGQQVTLSCSPISGHRSVSWYQQTPGQGLQFLFEYFSETQRNKGNFPGRFSGRQFSNSRSEMNVSTLELGDSALYLCASSLGTSGGQETQYFGPGTRLLVL.

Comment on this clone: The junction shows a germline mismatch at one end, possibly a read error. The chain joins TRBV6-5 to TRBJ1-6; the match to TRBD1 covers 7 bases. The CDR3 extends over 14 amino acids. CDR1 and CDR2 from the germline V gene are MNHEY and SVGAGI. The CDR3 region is CASGDSRYNSPLHF. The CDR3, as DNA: TGTGCCAGCGGGGACAGTAGATATAATTCACCTCTCCACTTT.